The TCR beta chain under discussion was sequenced for a study of T cells in localized non-small cell lung cancer. Study-wide points: Increased T cell density in blood showed an association with longer overall survival. Among the top 100 tumor clones, a median approximately 60 appeared in adjacent lung.

TCRdb's copy holds only in-frame clones and misses some; the assay was immunoSEQ multiplex PCR. Here the sample spans roughly 39,000 clones, around 86% being singletons. V trimming: 3 bases; J trimming: 2 bases; junction bases outside the gene matches: 11. Germline V gene sequence: CDR1 PRHDT, CDR2 FYEKMQ (reference sequence). The CDR3 extends over 17 amino acids. About this clone: Its matching antigen is unknown.

Sequencing was performed on peripheral blood, taken before any cancer treatment. This receptor was taken from a man aged 18 to 49 with stage I lung adenocarcinoma. The chain has TRBV13 and TRBJ2-3; 7 nucleotides match TRBD2. The CDR3 DNA reads TGTGCCAGCAGCTTTTTGGGGACGGGGGGTTACACAGATACGCAGTATTTT. This gives the protein CASSFLGTGGYTDTQYF.